The clone carrying this T cell receptor (beta chain) was recorded only once. These data come from a study of blood T cell repertoires in COVID-19. Trimming took 4 bases from V and 2 from J, leaving 6 bases between them. Germline CDR1 and CDR2: MGHDK and SYGVNS. The CDR3 spans 12 residues. Some clones are missing from TCRdb's copy, which holds only in-frame ones; the method was immunoSEQ multiplex PCR. Found here are 250,000 to 350,000 clones, about 89% of them singletons; the top ten hold around 7.8%. The V gene is TRBV25-1, the J gene TRBJ2-7; weak D call: TRBD1 (6 bases). The sample consisted of peripheral blood. This clonotype originated in a woman aged 50 to 65 who had recovered from COVID-19. The CDR3: CASSGDTYEQYF. CDR3 bases: TGTGCCAGCAGTGGGGACACCTACGAGCAGTACTTC.